A single sample gave rise to the 22 T cell receptor beta chains below, sequenced in a study of esophageal squamous cell carcinoma under preoperative chemotherapy. This sample's time point: after preoperative PTX-NDP chemotherapy. TCRdb re-derived calls from the PCR reads in MiXCR, one entry per CDR3 protein. This sample yields tens of thousands of distinct CDR3 sequences, of which around 50% are seen a single time; approximately 23% belongs to the top ten. Sampling was conducted from a patient given preoperative chemotherapy. These receptors came from a human donor with esophageal squamous cell carcinoma. The donor label of this sample is uncertain.

CDR3 coding DNA: TGTGCCAGCAGCCCCCTCCCAACAGGGGAAGCTTTCTTT. Its translation is CASSPLPTGEAFF. J is TRBJ1-1 and V is TRBV7-3; possibly TRBD1 for D (6 bases). CDR1 is SGHTA, CDR2 FQGTGA, per germline. The germline V and J ends were trimmed by 5 bases and 8 bases, with 15 bases remaining between them. The CDR3 loop spans 13 amino acids.

This clonotype appeared a single time. The gene calls are TRBV7-9 and TRBJ2-3; 7 bases are a match to TRBD1. V was clipped by 4 bases and J by 1 base; unmatched bases: 5. Germline-derived CDR1 and CDR2 are SEHNR and FQNEAQ (reference sequence). There are 15 residues in the CDR3. This CDR3 is CASSSQGFGTDTQYF. CDR3 DNA: TGTGCCAGCAGCTCACAGGGGTTTGGCACAGATACGCAGTATTTT. The whole variable domain, remainder taken from reference TRBV7-9 and TRBJ2-3, is DTGVSQNPRHKITKRGQNVTFRCDPISEHNRLYWYRQTLGQGPEFLTYFQNEAQLEKSRLLSDRFSAERPKGSFSTLEIQRTEQGDSAMYLCASSSQGFGTDTQYFGPGTRLTVL.

The V gene is TRBV11-3, the J gene TRBJ2-1, with TRBD1 matching over 9 bases. Per the germline V gene, CDR1 is SGHNT and CDR2 is YENEEA. The CDR3 length is 16 residues. Unmatched junction bases numbered 10, after V lost 5 bases and J lost 5 bases. CDR3 coding DNA: TGTGCCAGCAGCGCCATGAACAGGGGGCAAAACAATGAGCAGTTCTTC. Translated: CASSAMNRGQNNEQFF.

The chain combines TRBV5-5 with TRBJ2-5; either TRBD1 or TRBD2 may fit D (6 bases each). Deletions cut 2 bases from V and 5 bases from J, with 13 bases between. Germline CDR1 is SGHKS and CDR2 is YYEKEE (reference sequence). CDR3 length: 14 amino acids. The CDR3 region is CASSLGGFWETQYF. In DNA form, the CDR3 reads TGTGCCAGCAGCTTAGGGGGGTTTTGGGAGACCCAGTACTTC.

Only one count was recorded for this clonotype. The chain is built from TRBV6-1 and TRBJ2-1; TRBD2 aligns across 7 bases. The CDR3 contains 13 residues. Germline CDR1 reads MNHNS; CDR2 reads SASEGT. V lost 8 bases to trimming and J lost 13 bases; unmatched junction nucleotides: 14. The CDR3 reads CASQPPRGETQFF. The CDR3 region has the DNA TGTGCCAGCCAACCCCCACGGGGGGAGACCCAGTTCTTC.

Only a few counts were recorded for this clonotype. It may be a read error: a sequence one base away is much more abundant. The chain recombines TRBV6-1 with TRBJ2-5; 10 positions match TRBD1. The germline V gene has CDR1 MNHNS and CDR2 SASEGT. V dropped 6 bases and J dropped 11; count of bases not matched to a gene: 18. The CDR3 is 16 amino acids. The CDR3 protein is CASRNRQGASYNEQYF. DNA of the CDR3: TGTGCCAGCAGGAACCGACAGGGGGCTTCCTACAATGAGCAGTACTTC.

The V and J genes are TRBV12-3 or TRBV12-4 and TRBJ1-1; D perhaps matches TRBD1 (5 bases). V gave up 7 bases and J gave up 1 base, with 13 bases separating them. This CDR3 has 14 amino acids. The CDR3 DNA sequence: TGTGCCAGCAACCGGGGCGGGGGGAACACTGAAGCTTTCTTT. It yields the protein CASNRGGGNTEAFF.

Notes on this clonotype: One end of the junction fails to match germline, which may point to a read error. The chain combines TRBV7-2 with TRBJ2-3; possible D gene TRBD1, 6 bases. CDR3 length: 16 amino acids. Germline CDR1 reads SGHTA; CDR2 reads FQGNSA. The CDR3 region has the DNA TGTGCCAGCAGCTTTCGGTGGGGGCGACGCACAAATACTCAGTATTTT. As protein: CASSFRWGRRTNTQYF.

The chain joins TRBV7-8 to TRBJ2-2; D is possibly TRBD2 (7 bases). V lost 5 bases and J lost 16, with 29 bases in between. The CDR3 spans 16 residues. Germline lookup yields CDR1 SGHVS and CDR2 FQNEAQ. CDR3: CASSRLGGANTGTQFF. The CDR3 nucleotides read TGTGCCAGCAGCCGCCTAGGGGGGGCAAACACCGGTACGCAGTTTTTT.

About this clonotype: The junction departs from the called germline gene at one end, perhaps through a read error. The chain couples TRBV7-3 to TRBJ2-3, with a weak D call TRBD1 (5 bases). The germline gives CDR1 SGHTA, CDR2 FQGTGA. The length of the CDR3 is 17 residues. The CDR3 DNA follows: TGTGCCAGCAGCCGCGTACTGGGGCGGTGGGCCGGAAACATTCAGTATTTC. This gives the protein CASSRVLGRWAGNIQYF.

Points on this clonotype: The junction departs from germline at one end; a sequencing error may be responsible. The chain links TRBV7-8 to TRBJ2-4, with a possible D match to TRBD2 (5 bases). The CDR3 has 16 amino acids. The germline gives CDR1 SGHVS, CDR2 FQNEAQ. The CDR3 nucleotides read TGTGCGTGCCGCGTAAAGATGCTGGGAGCCAAAAACATGCAGTACTTC. Residues: CACRVKMLGAKNMQYF. The full variable domain, completed using reference TRBV7-8 and TRBJ2-4, is GAGVSQSPRYKVAKRGQDVALRCDPISGHVSLFWYQQALGQGPEFLTYFQNEAQLDKSGLPSDRFFAERPEGSVSTLKIQRTQQEDSAVYLCACRVKMLGAKNMQYFGAGTRLSVL.

With respect to this clonotype: One junction end does not reproduce the germline sequence, and a read error may be involved. The chain links TRBV7-6 to TRBJ2-5, with 7 bases fitting TRBD2. The CDR3 totals 15 residues. The germline gives CDR1 SGHVS, CDR2 FNYEAQ. CDR3 protein: CASSPRSGGAKTQHF. CDR3 DNA: TGTGCCAGCAGCCCTAGGTCGGGGGGAGCAAAGACCCAGCATTTC.

About this clonotype itself: The conserved phenylalanine or tryptophan is not found at the CDR3 terminus, so this likely reflects a read error. V usage is TRBV7-8 and J usage is TRBJ2-5; TRBD2 matches 15 bases. The DNA end is a closer match to TRBJ2-1, so the J assignment may be wrong. Per the germline V gene, CDR1 is SGHVS and CDR2 is FQNEAQ. The CDR3 runs to 16 residues. The CDR3 DNA reads as TGTGCCAGCAGCTGGACTAGCGGGGGGGCCGGAGCGACCCAGTTCTTG. Residues: CASSWTSGGAGATQFL.

The genes are TRBV5-4 and TRBJ1-6, with D perhaps matching TRBD1 (5 bases). Trimming cost V 0 bases and J 10 bases, with 14 bases left between them. From germline, CDR1 is SGHNT and CDR2 YYREEE (reference sequence). The CDR3 has 15 residues. CDR3 protein: CASSLAGGGTSPLHF. CDR3 nucleotide sequence: TGTGCCAGCAGCTTGGCCGGGGGGGGTACCTCACCCCTCCACTTT. Supplemented by reference TRBV5-4 and TRBJ1-6, the full variable domain reads ETGVTQSPTHLIKTRGQQVTLRCSSQSGHNTVSWYQQALGQGPQFIFQYYREEENGRGNFPPRFSGLQFPNYSSELNVNALELDDSALYLCASSLAGGGTSPLHFGNGTRLTVT.

V is TRBV7-3 and J is TRBJ2-1; D perhaps matches TRBD1 (5 bases). Germline CDR1 SGHTA, CDR2 FQGTGA. Deletions cut 5 bases from V and 8 bases from J, with 16 bases between. The CDR3 has 14 residues. The CDR3, as DNA: TGTGCCAGCAGCCAGGAGTCTAGGGGCGATGAGCAGTTCTTC. Its translation is CASSQESRGDEQFF.

In this sample, this clonotype turned up many times. The chain recombines TRBV7-6 with TRBJ2-7; a possible D gene is TRBD1 (5 bases). V was shortened by 6 bases and J by 6 bases, with 15 bases between the two germline ends. The CDR3 runs to 13 residues. From germline, CDR1 is SGHVS and CDR2 FNYEAQ. CDR3 region: CASSPNTRVEQYF. The CDR3 DNA follows: TGTGCCAGCAGTCCGAACACCAGGGTCGAGCAGTACTTC.

This clonotype was picked up one time. The chain is built from TRBV10-3 and TRBJ2-2; tentatively, D is TRBD1 (6 bases). Between the trimmed V and J ends, which lost 10 bases and 7 bases, there was a span of 16 bases. The CDR3 runs to 13 residues. Per germline, CDR1 ENHRY and CDR2 SYGVKD. DNA for the CDR3: TGTGCCACGACGCAACAGGGCGGCGGGGAGCTGTTTTTT. Amino acids: CATTQQGGGELFF.

The J gene is TRBJ2-2, the V gene TRBV7-8; D perhaps matches TRBD2 (7 bases). The J call may be wrong; the DNA end is better matched by TRBJ2-3. CDR1 is SGHVS, CDR2 FQNEAQ, per germline. The CDR3 runs to 16 residues. CDR3 nucleotides: TGTGCCAGCAGCCGCCTAGGGGGGGCAAGCACCGGGAAGCAGTATTTT. Amino acid sequence: CASSRLGGASTGKQYF.

This clonotype is deemed medium-sized. The V gene is TRBV7-2, the J gene TRBJ2-3; TRBD2 matches 10 bases. The V segment lost 2 bases and the J segment 2 bases; nucleotides outside the gene matches: 4. CDR3 length equals 16 residues. The germline gives CDR1 SGHTA, CDR2 FQGNSA. CDR3 coding DNA: TGTGCCAGCAGCTTACTAGCGGGGGTTATCACAGATACGCAGTATTTT. It translates to CASSLLAGVITDTQYF.

This clonotype has ten or more counts. The chain uses TRBV6-2 or TRBV6-3 and TRBJ2-1; no clear D. V lost 2 bases and J 0 bases, leaving 11 bases between the germline ends. The germline gives CDR1 MNHEY, CDR2 SVGEGT. CDR3 length equals 16 residues. CDR3 DNA sequence: TGTGCCAGCAGTTACGACGCACAAGGCTCCTACAATGAGCAGTTCTTC. It specifies CASSYDAQGSYNEQFF.

This clonotype was seen repeatedly, ten times or more. V usage is TRBV11-2 and J usage is TRBJ2-3; D gene uncertain. V lost 5 bases and J lost 5, with 17 bases in between. CDR1 and CDR2 from the germline V gene are SGHAT and FQNNGV. The CDR3 covers 15 residues. Here the CDR3 reads CASSPPNRGVDTQYF. Written as DNA, the CDR3 is TGTGCCAGCAGCCCTCCGAATCGTGGGGTAGATACGCAGTATTTT.

This clonotype was observed a handful of times. The V gene is TRBV7-2, the J gene TRBJ2-1, with TRBD2 matching over 10 bases. The CDR3 length is 18 residues. Germline assignment: CDR1 SGHTA and CDR2 FQGNSA. The V gene end was trimmed by 0 bases and the J gene end by 10 bases; junction bases not matched to a gene: 15. CDR3 sequence reads: CASSLASSGSSYSYEQFF. DNA for the CDR3: TGTGCCAGCAGCTTAGCTTCTAGCGGGAGTTCCTACTCCTACGAGCAGTTCTTC. The entire variable domain, with the rest obtained from reference TRBV7-2 and TRBJ2-1, is as follows: GAGVSQSPSNKVTEKGKDVELRCDPISGHTALYWYRQSLGQGLEFLIYFQGNSAPDKSGLPSDRFSAERTGGSVSTLTIQRTQQEDSAVYLCASSLASSGSSYSYEQFFGPGTRLTVL.